The present T cell receptor beta chain was sequenced within a study of blood T cell repertoires in COVID-19. Measured with immunoSEQ multiplex PCR; TCRdb has only the in-frame clones, and not every one. The data show about 200,000 clones, with around 81% seen just once and around 0.93% held by the top ten. CDR1 SNHLY and CDR2 FYNNEI come from the germline V gene. The CDR3 loop spans 15 amino acids. Trimming removed 6 bases from V and 8 bases from J; junction bases left unmatched: 7. The chain couples TRBV2 to TRBJ1-4, with 12 bases that match TRBD1. What was sequenced was peripheral blood. This TCR derives from a man aged 55 to 70 with COVID-19, enrolled during active disease. This chain's CDR3 is CASSPSGTGGEKLFF. CDR3 DNA sequence: TGTGCCAGCAGCCCCAGCGGGACAGGGGGCGAAAAACTGTTTTTT.